The clone carrying this T cell receptor (beta chain) was recorded a few times. The antigen is unknown. In TCRdb, the 5' RACE reads were re-called with MiXCR into one record per CDR3 protein. This sample has about 360,000 distinct CDR3 sequences, with approximately 22% found just once. The trim removed 5 bases at V and 0 bases at J, leaving 3 bases unmatched. Germline V CDR1 and CDR2: SNHLY, FYNNEI. The CDR3 has 14 residues. The data belong to a study of CD8 T cells in ankylosing spondylitis. Study-level results: In synovial fluid and blood from reactive arthritis, some motif variants were previously reported.

The sequencing input was blood, either unsorted or a sorted T cell fraction (not recorded which). The chain recombines TRBV2 with TRBJ1-1; 7 bases match TRBD1. The TCR was taken from a male donor with ankylosing spondylitis or in good health (not recorded which). This chain's CDR3 is CASSNRGLNTEAFF. CDR3 DNA sequence: TGTGCCAGCAGTAACAGGGGATTGAACACTGAAGCTTTCTTT.